This T cell receptor (beta chain) was sequenced in a study of T cells in Graves' hyperthyroidism and ophthalmopathy. Study-wide points: A 13 V-J model separated ophthalmopathy from stable hyperthyroidism. Most thyroid-expanded clonotypes above 0.001 were also found in blood. Median prediction lead before ophthalmopathy onset was 5 to 7.5 months with the model.

Amplified regions were TCR beta CDR3 sequences from RNA transcripts. First-round RT-PCR targeting the TCR CDR3 was performed with the HTBI primer set. TCRdb analysed the multiplex PCR reads with MiXCR anew, one entry per CDR3 protein. The repertoire has almost 600,000 distinct CDR3 sequences, around 46% of them found once; the top ten carry about 8.3%. The study left out patients who had uncontrolled infection, other autoimmune disease, pregnancy or lactation. This clonotype appeared many times. Its antigen is currently unknown. Germline CDR1 LNHDA, CDR2 SQIVND (reference sequence). The V end lost 1 base, the J end lost 5 bases, and 12 bases lay between the germline ends. The CDR3 loop spans 14 amino acids.

Sequencing was performed on peripheral blood or thyroid tissue (not recorded which). This TCR was recovered from a young woman with Graves' hyperthyroidism. The V call is TRBV19, the J call TRBJ2-7; D is perhaps TRBD1 or TRBD2 (5 bases each). The chain's CDR3 is CASSIGGSANEQYF. DNA for the CDR3: TGTGCCAGTAGTATAGGGGGGAGCGCCAACGAGCAGTACTTC.